This T cell receptor beta chain was captured in a study of T-cell memory formation after mild COVID-19. Study-wide context: Largely, the TCR clusters proved donor specific. General study findings and limits: Nothing confirmed that second-wave clones peaking on day 37 were specific for SARS-CoV-2.

Constant-segment-primed 5'RACE gave TCR alpha and TCR beta cDNA libraries with sample barcodes and UMIs. TCRdb processed the 5' RACE reads anew with MiXCR; each CDR3 protein has one entry. The top ten hold about 12% of the sample, which has about 450,000 distinct CDR3 sequences, less than 25% seen once. In the case of this clonotype: Its antigen is undetermined.

The germline V and J ends were trimmed by 6 bases and 4 bases, with 15 bases remaining between them. This CDR3 contains 14 residues. What was sequenced was PBMCs or a T cell subset sorted from them (not recorded which). The source is an adult woman who had mild COVID-19 (a few samples of this study predate the infection). Cell type and time point are not known. This chain links TRBV12-3 or TRBV12-4 with TRBJ1-2; the D is unclear. As DNA, the CDR3 is TGTGCCAGCAGGTCTGCCTCCCGGGGCTATGGCTACACCTTC. The encoded protein is CASRSASRGYGYTF.